The clone carrying this T cell receptor (beta chain) turned up a few times. Its antigen remains unidentified. Trimming took 1 base from V and 4 from J, leaving 11 bases between them. The CDR3 is 14 amino acids. In germline, CDR1 is SGHTA, CDR2 FQGNSA. The PCR had 60 Vbeta and 13 Jbeta primers. Assay used: immunoSEQ multiplex PCR; TCRdb lists only in-frame clones, some missing. This sample has roughly 100,000 clones; about four fifths occur once, and the top ten carry 6.1%. The data were taken from a study of cytomegalovirus exposure and HLA in healthy donors. Findings of the study overall: The authors considered a cluster of highly shared sequence variants likely to be a sequencing artifact. The records held CMV serostatus as the only immune exposure information. Reports indicate that TCR beta sequences accurately predicted the HLA-A and HLA-B alleles of most subjects.

Sequencing was performed on PBMCs. J is TRBJ2-7 and V is TRBV7-2, with D possibly matching TRBD1 (6 bases). The sequence was collected from a woman in her forties or fifties in good health and CMV-seropositive. CDR3 protein: CASSLGRGTYEQYF. The CDR3, as DNA: TGTGCCAGCAGCTTAGGCAGGGGAACGTACGAGCAGTACTTC.